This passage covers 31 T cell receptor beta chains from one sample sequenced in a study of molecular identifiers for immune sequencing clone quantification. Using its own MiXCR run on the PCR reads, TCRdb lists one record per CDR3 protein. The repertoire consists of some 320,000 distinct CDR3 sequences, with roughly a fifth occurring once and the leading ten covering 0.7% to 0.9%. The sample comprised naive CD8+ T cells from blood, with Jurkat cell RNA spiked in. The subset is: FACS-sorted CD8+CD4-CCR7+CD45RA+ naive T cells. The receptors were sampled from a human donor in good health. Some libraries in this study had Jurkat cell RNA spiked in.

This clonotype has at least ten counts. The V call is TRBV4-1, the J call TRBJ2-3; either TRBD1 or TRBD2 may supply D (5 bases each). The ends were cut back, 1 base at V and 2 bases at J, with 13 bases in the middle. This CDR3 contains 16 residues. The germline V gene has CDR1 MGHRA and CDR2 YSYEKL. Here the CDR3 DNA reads TGCGCCAGCAGCCAAGCGTTCGGGGCAACCACAGATACGCAGTATTTT. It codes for CASSQAFGATTDTQYF.

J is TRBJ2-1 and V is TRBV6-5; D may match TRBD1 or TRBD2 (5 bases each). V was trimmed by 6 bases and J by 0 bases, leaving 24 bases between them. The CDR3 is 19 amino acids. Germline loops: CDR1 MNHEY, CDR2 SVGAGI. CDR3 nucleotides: TGTGCCAGCAGCCTAACCCACCCCCTGGGGGAGAGCTCCTACAATGAGCAGTTCTTC. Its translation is CASSLTHPLGESSYNEQFF.

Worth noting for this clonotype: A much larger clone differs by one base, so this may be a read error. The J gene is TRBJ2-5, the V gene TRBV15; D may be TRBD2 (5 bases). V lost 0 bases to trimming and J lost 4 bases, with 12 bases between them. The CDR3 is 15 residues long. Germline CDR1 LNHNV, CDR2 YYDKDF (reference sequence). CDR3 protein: CATSRERTPRETQYF. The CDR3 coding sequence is TGTGCCACCAGCAGAGAGAGGACTCCGCGAGAGACCCAGTACTTC.

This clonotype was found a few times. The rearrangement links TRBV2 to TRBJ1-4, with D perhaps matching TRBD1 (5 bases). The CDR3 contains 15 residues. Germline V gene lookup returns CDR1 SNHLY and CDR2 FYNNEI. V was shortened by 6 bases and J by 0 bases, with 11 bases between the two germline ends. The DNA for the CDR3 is TGTGCCAGCAGAGGGACGGCTGCAACTAATGAAAAACTGTTTTTT. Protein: CASRGTAATNEKLFF.

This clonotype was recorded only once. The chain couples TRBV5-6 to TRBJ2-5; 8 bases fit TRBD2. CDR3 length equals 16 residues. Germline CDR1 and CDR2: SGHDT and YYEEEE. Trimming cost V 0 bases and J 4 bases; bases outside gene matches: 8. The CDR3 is CASSLASGGSRETQYF. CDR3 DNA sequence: TGTGCCAGCAGCTTGGCATCGGGGGGGTCTCGAGAGACCCAGTACTTC.

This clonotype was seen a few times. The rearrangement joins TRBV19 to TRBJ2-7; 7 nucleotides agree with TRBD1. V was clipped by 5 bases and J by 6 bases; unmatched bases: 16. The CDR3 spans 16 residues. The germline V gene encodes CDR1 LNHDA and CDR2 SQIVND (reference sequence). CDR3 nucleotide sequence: TGTGCCAGTAGTCTCACCTCGACAGGGTTTGCAGTCGAGCAGTACTTC. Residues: CASSLTSTGFAVEQYF.

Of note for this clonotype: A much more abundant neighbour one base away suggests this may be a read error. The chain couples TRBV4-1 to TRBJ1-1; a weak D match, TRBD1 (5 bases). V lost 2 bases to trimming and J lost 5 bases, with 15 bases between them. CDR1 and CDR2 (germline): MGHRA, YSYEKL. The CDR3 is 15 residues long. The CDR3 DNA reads TGCGCCAGCAGCCAAAGCCCAAGGGGAGGGACTGAAGCTTTCTTT. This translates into CASSQSPRGGTEAFF.

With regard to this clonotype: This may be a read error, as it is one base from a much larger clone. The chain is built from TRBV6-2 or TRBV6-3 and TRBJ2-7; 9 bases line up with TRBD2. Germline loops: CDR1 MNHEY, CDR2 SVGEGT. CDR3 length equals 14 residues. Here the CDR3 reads CASSYGGGRDEQCF. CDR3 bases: TGTGCCAGCAGTTATGGTGGCGGGAGGGACGAGCAGTGCTTC.

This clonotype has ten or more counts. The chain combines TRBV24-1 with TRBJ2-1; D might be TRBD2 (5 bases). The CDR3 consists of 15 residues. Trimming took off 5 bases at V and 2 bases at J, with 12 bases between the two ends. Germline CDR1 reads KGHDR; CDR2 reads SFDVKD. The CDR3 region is CATSGQDGAYNEQFF. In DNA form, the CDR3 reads TGTGCCACCAGTGGCCAGGACGGGGCCTACAATGAGCAGTTCTTC.

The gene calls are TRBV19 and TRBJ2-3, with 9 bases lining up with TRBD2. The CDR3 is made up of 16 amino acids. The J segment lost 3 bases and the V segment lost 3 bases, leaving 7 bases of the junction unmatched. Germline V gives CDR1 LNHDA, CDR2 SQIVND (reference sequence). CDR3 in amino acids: CASSIFAGGGTDTQYF. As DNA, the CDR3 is TGTGCCAGTAGTATCTTCGCGGGGGGGGGAACAGATACGCAGTATTTT.

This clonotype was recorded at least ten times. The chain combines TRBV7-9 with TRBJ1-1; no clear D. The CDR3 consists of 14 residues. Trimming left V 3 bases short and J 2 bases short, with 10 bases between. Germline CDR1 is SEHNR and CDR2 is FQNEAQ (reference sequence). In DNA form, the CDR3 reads TGTGCCAGCAGCTTTGGCGGGGTTAACACTGAAGCTTTCTTT. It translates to CASSFGGVNTEAFF.

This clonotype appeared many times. CDR3 sequence reads: CASSQGQAASYEQYF. CDR3 in DNA: TGTGCCAGCAGCCAAGGACAGGCGGCCTCCTACGAGCAGTACTTC. The gene calls are TRBV5-5 and TRBJ2-7; 7 bases fit TRBD1. The CDR3 extends over 15 amino acids. CDR1 is SGHKS and CDR2 is YYEKEE in the germline V gene (reference sequence). After removal of 4 bases from V and 0 bases from J, the junction contained 7 bases not matched to a gene.

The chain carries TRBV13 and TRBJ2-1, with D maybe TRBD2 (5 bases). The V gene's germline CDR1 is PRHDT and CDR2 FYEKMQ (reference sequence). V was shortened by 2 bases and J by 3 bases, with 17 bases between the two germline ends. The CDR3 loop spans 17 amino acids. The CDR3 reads CASSLSFGLTNYNEQFF. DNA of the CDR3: TGTGCCAGCAGCTTATCCTTCGGACTTACCAACTACAATGAGCAGTTCTTC. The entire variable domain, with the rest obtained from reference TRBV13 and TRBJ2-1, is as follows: AAGVIQSPRHLIKEKRETATLKCYPIPRHDTVYWYQQGPGQDPQFLISFYEKMQSDKGSIPDRFSAQQFSDYHSELNMSSLELGDSALYFCASSLSFGLTNYNEQFFGPGTRLTVL.

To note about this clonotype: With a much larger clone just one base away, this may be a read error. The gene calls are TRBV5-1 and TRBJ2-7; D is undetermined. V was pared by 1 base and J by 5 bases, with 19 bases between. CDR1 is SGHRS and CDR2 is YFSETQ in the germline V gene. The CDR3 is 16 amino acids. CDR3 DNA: TGCGCCAGCAGCTTGCTAGGATCGACCGCTCTGGACGAGCAGTACTTC. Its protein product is CASSLLGSTALDEQYF.

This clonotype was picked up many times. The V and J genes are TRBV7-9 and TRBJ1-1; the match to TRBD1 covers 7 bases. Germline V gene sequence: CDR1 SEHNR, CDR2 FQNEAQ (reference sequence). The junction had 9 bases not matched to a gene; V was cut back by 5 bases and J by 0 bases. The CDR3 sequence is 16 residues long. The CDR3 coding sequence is TGTGCCAGCAGCCCCCGACAGGGTGTCATGAACACTGAAGCTTTCTTT. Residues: CASSPRQGVMNTEAFF.

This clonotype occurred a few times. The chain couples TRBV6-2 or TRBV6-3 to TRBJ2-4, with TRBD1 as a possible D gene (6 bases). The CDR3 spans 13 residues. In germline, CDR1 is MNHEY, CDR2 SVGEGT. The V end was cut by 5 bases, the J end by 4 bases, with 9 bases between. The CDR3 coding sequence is TGTGCCAGCAGTCTCGGACAGAAAAACATTCAGTACTTC. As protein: CASSLGQKNIQYF.

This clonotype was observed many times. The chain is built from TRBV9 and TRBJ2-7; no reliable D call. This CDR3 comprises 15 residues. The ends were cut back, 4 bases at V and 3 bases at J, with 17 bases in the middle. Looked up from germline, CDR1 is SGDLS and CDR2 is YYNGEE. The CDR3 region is CASSPTESRYYEQYF. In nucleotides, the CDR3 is TGTGCCAGCAGCCCCACAGAGTCCCGGTACTACGAGCAGTACTTC.

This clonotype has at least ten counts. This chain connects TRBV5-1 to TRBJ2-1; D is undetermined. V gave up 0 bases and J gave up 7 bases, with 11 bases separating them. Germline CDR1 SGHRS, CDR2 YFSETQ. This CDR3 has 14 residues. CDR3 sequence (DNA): TGCGCCAGCAGCTTGGATTTAGGGCCTAATGAGCAGTTCTTC. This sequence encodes CASSLDLGPNEQFF.

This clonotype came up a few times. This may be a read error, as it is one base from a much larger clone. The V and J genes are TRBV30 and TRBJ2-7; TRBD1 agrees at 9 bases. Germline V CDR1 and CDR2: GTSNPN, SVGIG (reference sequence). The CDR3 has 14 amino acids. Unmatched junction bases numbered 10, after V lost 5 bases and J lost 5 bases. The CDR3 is CAWRDGTGFHEQYF. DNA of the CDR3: TGTGCCTGGCGTGACGGGACAGGGTTCCACGAGCAGTACTTC.

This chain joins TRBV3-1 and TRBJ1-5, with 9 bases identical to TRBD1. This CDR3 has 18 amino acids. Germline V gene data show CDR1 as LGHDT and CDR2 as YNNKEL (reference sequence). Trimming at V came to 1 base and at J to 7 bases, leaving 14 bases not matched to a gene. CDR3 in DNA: TGTGCCAGCAGCCAAGCTCCCTGGACAGGGGATCTCAACCAGCCCCAGCATTTT. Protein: CASSQAPWTGDLNQPQHF.

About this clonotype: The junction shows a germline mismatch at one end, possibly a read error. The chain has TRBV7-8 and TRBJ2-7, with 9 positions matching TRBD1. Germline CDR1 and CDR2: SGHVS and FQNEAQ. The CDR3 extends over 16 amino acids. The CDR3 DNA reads TGTGTCAGCAGCTTATTAGTGGGACAGGGTTCCAACGAGCAGTACTTC. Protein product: CVSSLLVGQGSNEQYF.

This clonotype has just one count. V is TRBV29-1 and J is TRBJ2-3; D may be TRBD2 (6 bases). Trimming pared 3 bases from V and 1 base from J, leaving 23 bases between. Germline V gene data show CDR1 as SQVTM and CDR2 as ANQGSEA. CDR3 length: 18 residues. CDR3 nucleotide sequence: TGCAGCGTTGACCCCATTCTACTAGCTGGAGGGCGCACAGATACGCAGTATTTT. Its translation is CSVDPILLAGGRTDTQYF.

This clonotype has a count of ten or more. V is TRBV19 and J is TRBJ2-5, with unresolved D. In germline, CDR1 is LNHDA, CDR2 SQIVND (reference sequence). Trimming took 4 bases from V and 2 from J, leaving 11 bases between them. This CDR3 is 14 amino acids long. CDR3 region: CASSTYSAQETQYF. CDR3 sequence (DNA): TGTGCCAGTAGTACGTACAGCGCACAAGAGACCCAGTACTTC.

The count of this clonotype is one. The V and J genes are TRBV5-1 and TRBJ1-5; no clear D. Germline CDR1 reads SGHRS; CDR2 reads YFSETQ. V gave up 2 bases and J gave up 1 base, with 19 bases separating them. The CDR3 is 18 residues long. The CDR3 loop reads CASSLLRRDLESNQPQHF. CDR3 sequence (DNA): TGCGCCAGCAGCTTACTCCGCCGCGACCTAGAGAGCAATCAGCCCCAGCATTTT.

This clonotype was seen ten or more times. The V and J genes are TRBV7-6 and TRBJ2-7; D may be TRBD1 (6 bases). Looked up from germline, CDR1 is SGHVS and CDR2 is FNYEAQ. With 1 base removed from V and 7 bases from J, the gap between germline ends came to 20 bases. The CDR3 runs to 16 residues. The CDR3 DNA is TGTGCCAGCAGCTTAGGCACAGGGTCGGCTACGGGGGAGCAGTACTTC. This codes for CASSLGTGSATGEQYF.

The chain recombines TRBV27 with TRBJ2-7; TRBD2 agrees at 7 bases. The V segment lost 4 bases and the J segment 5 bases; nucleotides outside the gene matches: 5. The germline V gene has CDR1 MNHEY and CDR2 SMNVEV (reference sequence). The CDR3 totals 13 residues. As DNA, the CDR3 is TGTGCCAGCAGTTACCAGGGAGGGAACGAGCAGTACTTC. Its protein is CASSYQGGNEQYF.

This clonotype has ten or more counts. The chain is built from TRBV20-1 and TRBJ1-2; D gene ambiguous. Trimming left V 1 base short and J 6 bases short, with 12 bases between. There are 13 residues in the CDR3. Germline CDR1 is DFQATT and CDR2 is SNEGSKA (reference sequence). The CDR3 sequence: CSARALEPDGYTF. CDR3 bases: TGCAGTGCTAGAGCTCTGGAGCCGGATGGCTACACCTTC.

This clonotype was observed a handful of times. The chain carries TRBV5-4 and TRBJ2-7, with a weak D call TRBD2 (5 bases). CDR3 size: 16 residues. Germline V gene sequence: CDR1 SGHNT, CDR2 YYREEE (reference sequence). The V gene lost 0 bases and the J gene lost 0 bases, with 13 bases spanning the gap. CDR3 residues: CASSLEIARNSYEQYF. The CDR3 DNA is TGTGCCAGCAGCTTGGAAATAGCGCGTAACTCCTACGAGCAGTACTTC.

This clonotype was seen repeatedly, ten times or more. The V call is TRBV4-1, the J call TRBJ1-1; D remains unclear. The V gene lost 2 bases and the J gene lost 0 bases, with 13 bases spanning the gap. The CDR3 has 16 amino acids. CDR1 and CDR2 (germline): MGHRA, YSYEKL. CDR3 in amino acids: CASSQPPARMNTEAFF. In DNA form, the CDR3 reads TGCGCCAGCAGCCAACCCCCCGCCAGGATGAACACTGAAGCTTTCTTT.

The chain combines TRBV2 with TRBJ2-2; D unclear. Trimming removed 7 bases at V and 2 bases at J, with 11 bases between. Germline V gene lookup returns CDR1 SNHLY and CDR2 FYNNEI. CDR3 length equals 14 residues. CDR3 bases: TGTGCCAGCACAAGACGGTTAAACACCGGGGAGCTGTTTTTT. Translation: CASTRRLNTGELFF.

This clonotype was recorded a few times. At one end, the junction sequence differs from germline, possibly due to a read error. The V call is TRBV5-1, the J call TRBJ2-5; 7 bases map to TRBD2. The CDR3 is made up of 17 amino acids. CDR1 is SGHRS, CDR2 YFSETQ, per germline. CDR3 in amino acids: CASNLEVGLAEQETQYF. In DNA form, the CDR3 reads TGCGCCAGCAACTTGGAGGTCGGGCTAGCGGAACAAGAGACCCAGTACTTC.